The entry below describes one T cell receptor beta chain. As yet, its antigen is unknown. The sample originates from a study of blood T cells in healthy people across ages. Study results and caveats: A greater number of naive CD4+ cells and higher diversity distinguished long-lived donors from aged donors.

Every sample gave at least 5.5 micrograms of total RNA when it was extracted. The CDR3 consists of 15 residues. V was trimmed by 6 bases and J by 0 bases, leaving 14 bases between them. Germline CDR1 and CDR2: MNHNY and SVGAGI (reference sequence). Using a J-beta primer mix together with a sample-barcoded 5' primer, a second PCR was run for about 6 to 12 cycles. TCRdb re-called the 5' RACE reads with MiXCR, one entry per CDR3 protein. The sample holds over a million distinct CDR3 sequences; approximately 39% are singletons and the top ten take 4%. The clonotype originates from a woman younger than 30 in good health. The chain recombines TRBV6-6 with TRBJ2-5; D is ambiguous. The sample taken for sequencing was blood. The CDR3 spells CASSPSAPNQETQYF. The DNA for the CDR3 is TGTGCCAGCAGCCCCAGCGCACCCAACCAAGAGACCCAGTACTTC.